This is a list of T cell receptor beta chains from one sample in a study of blood T cell repertoires in COVID-19. Assay: immunoSEQ multiplex PCR; the TCRdb copy retains only in-frame clones and omits some. Altogether hundreds of thousands of clones are present, 70% to 90% being singletons, with the ten largest covering 1.5% to 2%. Source material: PBMCs or T cells enriched from blood (not recorded which). The receptors derive from a woman between 45 and 65 years old who had recovered from COVID-19. Both conserved end residues are part of each CDR3. D genes are given only for firm matches. Expanded clones are given a class, and other clones once, few, many or no size at all.

TRBJ1-2,-,-,20,TRBV2,CASQLHGGAVRRFSRYGYTF,TGTGCCAGCCAACTTCACGGGGGGGCAGTTCGGCGGTTTTCACGCTATGGCTACACCTTC
TRBJ2-7,TRBD1,-,13,TRBV14,CASSRGQGYEQYF,TGTGCCAGCAGCCGAGGACAGGGATACGAGCAGTACTTC
TRBJ2-2,-,-,15,TRBV19,CASSIGQGFTGELFF,TGTGCCAGTAGTATTGGTCAGGGCTTCACCGGGGAGCTGTTTTTT
TRBJ1-1,-,-,15,TRBV5-1,CASSAEGGPVTEAFF,TGCGCCAGCAGCGCGGAGGGGGGGCCTGTCACTGAAGCTTTCTTT
TRBJ2-1,TRBD2,-,15,TRBV14,CASGGLATVGNEQFF,TGTGCCAGCGGAGGACTAGCGACCGTCGGCAATGAGCAGTTCTTC
TRBJ2-7,-,-,14,TRBV2,CASSPGRGLEEQYF,TGTGCCAGCAGTCCCGGTCGAGGGCTCGAAGAGCAGTACTTC
TRBJ2-1,TRBD2,-,15,TRBV7-9,CASSYRTSDYNEQFF,TGTGCCAGCAGCTATAGGACTAGCGATTACAATGAGCAGTTCTTC
TRBJ2-5,TRBD2,-,14,TRBV7-9,CASSWTRSQETQYF,TGTGCCAGCAGCTGGACTAGAAGTCAAGAGACCCAGTACTTC
TRBJ2-3,-,-,14,TRBV30,CAWSVPGDEDTQYF,TGTGCCTGGAGTGTACCGGGGGATGAAGATACGCAGTATTTT
TRBJ2-7,TRBD1,-,14,TRBV6-5,CASSRQGASYEQYF,TGTGCCAGCAGTCGACAGGGGGCATCCTACGAGCAGTACTTC
TRBJ2-1,TRBD1,-,16,TRBV5-1,CASSSTGGASYNEQFF,TGCGCCAGCAGCTCCACAGGGGGCGCATCCTACAATGAGCAGTTCTTC
TRBJ2-7,-,-,16,TRBV7-6,CASSPLKTGSYYEQYF,TGTGCCAGCAGCCCCCTTAAGACTGGATCCTACTACGAGCAGTACTTC
TRBJ1-1,-,-,11,TRBV3-1/TRBV3-2,CASTGSTEAFF,TGTGCCAGCACAGGATCCACTGAAGCTTTCTTT
TRBJ2-7,TRBD2,once,15,TRBV5-5,CASSFGGGLSYEQYF,TGTGCCAGCAGTTTCGGGGGAGGGCTTTCCTACGAGCAGTACTTC
TRBJ2-7,-,-,16,TRBV28,CASNRIAGTKTYEQYF,TGTGCCAGCAATCGTATCGCCGGGACAAAAACCTACGAGCAGTACTTC
TRBJ1-1,-,-,17,TRBV18,CASSPFVFRVSFTEAFF,TGTGCCAGCTCACCATTTGTATTCAGGGTGTCGTTCACTGAAGCTTTCTTT
TRBJ2-2,TRBD2,-,16,TRBV10-3,CAISPQAGGVTGELFF,TGTGCCATCAGCCCCCAAGCGGGAGGGGTCACCGGGGAGCTGTTTTTT
TRBJ1-6,-,-,15,TRBV7-8,CASSLGTSRNSPLHF,TGTGCCAGCAGCTTAGGGACATCGCGTAATTCACCCCTCCACTTT
TRBJ1-4,-,-,15,TRBV6-1,CASSERGGFGEKLFF,TGTGCCAGCAGTGAAAGGGGGGGCTTCGGGGAAAAACTGTTTTTT
TRBJ2-3,TRBD1,-,16,TRBV18,CASSPFRDRSTDTQYF,TGTGCCAGCTCACCATTTAGGGACAGAAGCACAGATACGCAGTATTTT
TRBJ2-4,-,-,15,TRBV5-5,CASSLEGGRFDIQYF,TGTGCCAGCAGCTTGGAGGGGGGGCGTTTCGACATTCAGTACTTC
TRBJ2-2,TRBD2,-,17,TRBV5-4,CASSLLTSGRAAGELFF,TGTGCCAGCAGCCTTCTAACTAGCGGGAGGGCCGCAGGGGAGCTGTTTTTT
TRBJ2-1,TRBD2,-,16,TRBV19,CASSIEASGPYNEQFF,TGTGCCAGTAGTATAGAGGCTAGCGGGCCCTACAATGAGCAGTTCTTC
TRBJ2-7,TRBD1,-,14,TRBV18,CASSPRDSSYEQYF,TGTGCCAGCTCACCCCGGGACAGCTCCTACGAGCAGTACTTC
TRBJ1-1,TRBD1,once,13,TRBV12-3/TRBV12-4,CASRNRGRTEAFF,TGTGCCAGCAGAAACAGGGGGCGGACTGAAGCTTTCTTT
TRBJ2-1,TRBD2,-,15,TRBV28,CASSASGTSGRLQFF,TGTGCCAGCAGTGCCTCCGGGACTAGCGGGAGATTGCAGTTCTTC
TRBJ2-7,TRBD2,few,16,TRBV28,CASRGGASGSVYEQYF,TGTGCCAGCAGAGGAGGTGCTAGCGGGAGTGTATACGAGCAGTACTTC
TRBJ2-3,-,-,12,TRBV10-3,CAISESMAGQYF,TGTGCCATCAGTGAGTCTATGGCGGGACAGTATTTT
TRBJ2-5,TRBD2,-,14,TRBV29-1,CSVVGAGGGETQYF,TGCAGCGTTGTAGGAGCGGGAGGGGGGGAGACCCAGTACTTC
TRBJ2-5,TRBD2,-,14,TRBV7-9,CASSPGLALETQYF,TGTGCCAGCAGCCCCGGACTAGCGTTAGAGACCCAGTACTTC
TRBJ2-1,TRBD2,-,13,TRBV30,CAWSLAGGYEQFF,TGTGCCTGGAGCCTAGCGGGAGGGTATGAGCAGTTCTTC
TRBJ2-5,-,-,16,TRBV25-1,CASSEYTGIGGETQYF,TGTGCCAGCAGTGAATATACAGGGATCGGCGGGGAGACCCAGTACTTC
TRBJ1-5,-,-,17,TRBV4-3,CASSQDYPDVPNQPQHF,TGCGCCAGCAGCCAAGATTATCCAGATGTCCCTAATCAGCCCCAGCATTTT
TRBJ2-7,TRBD2,-,16,TRBV7-3,CASSFRGAGEGYEQYF,TGTGCCAGCAGCTTCCGTGGAGCGGGAGAGGGCTACGAGCAGTACTTC
TRBJ2-2,-,-,14,TRBV25-1,CASSDGLLGRRLFF,TGTGCCAGCAGTGACGGACTCCTCGGAAGGCGGCTGTTTTTT
TRBJ1-1,TRBD1,-,15,TRBV19,CASSLDRRLNTEAFF,TGTGCCAGTAGTCTGGACAGGCGTTTGAACACTGAAGCTTTCTTT
TRBJ2-7,-,-,13,TRBV11-2,CASSSDRGLEQYF,TGTGCCAGCAGCTCAGACCGGGGGTTGGAGCAGTACTTC
TRBJ2-1,-,-,14,TRBV7-2,CASSLGGSYNEQFF,TGTGCCAGCAGCTTAGGAGGTAGTTACAATGAGCAGTTCTTC
TRBJ1-2,-,-,15,TRBV27,CASSRNREGARGYTF,TGTGCCAGCAGCCGAAACAGGGAAGGTGCGCGTGGCTACACCTTC
TRBJ2-7,-,few,13,TRBV5-5,CASSSTRGYEQYF,TGTGCCAGCAGCTCGACTAGAGGGTACGAGCAGTACTTC
TRBJ1-2,-,once,14,TRBV6-6,CASSYPGRYYGYTF,TGTGCCAGCAGTTACCCAGGGAGGTACTATGGCTACACCTTC
TRBJ2-7,-,-,15,TRBV11-2,CASRGPGSPRYEQYF,TGTGCCAGCAGGGGACCCGGGAGTCCACGGTACGAGCAGTACTTC
TRBJ2-7,-,-,15,TRBV18,CASSPRTRSSYEQYF,TGTGCCAGCTCACCCCGGACACGGAGCTCCTACGAGCAGTACTTC
TRBJ2-7,-,-,20,TRBV6-2/TRBV6-3,CASSYSAKQDPAGRTYEQYF,TGTGCCAGCAGTTACTCTGCGAAACAAGACCCAGCGGGCCGAACCTACGAGCAGTACTTC
TRBJ1-1,TRBD1,-,15,TRBV7-9,CASSLVEGAGTEAFF,TGTGCCAGCAGCTTAGTGGAGGGGGCGGGCACTGAAGCTTTCTTT
TRBJ1-1,-,-,13,TRBV19,CASSLRQNTEAFF,TGTGCCAGTAGTCTACGACAGAACACTGAAGCTTTCTTT
TRBJ2-3,TRBD1,-,15,TRBV9,CASSVDGQGTDTQYF,TGTGCCAGCAGCGTAGACGGACAGGGCACAGATACGCAGTATTTT
TRBJ2-1,-,-,17,TRBV21-1,CASSKVWPSGRAKEQFF,TGTGCCAGCAGCAAAGTGTGGCCTAGCGGGAGGGCTAAGGAGCAGTTCTTC
TRBJ2-7,-,-,15,TRBV3-1/TRBV3-2,CASSQVAQGPNEQYF,TGTGCCAGCAGCCAAGTGGCTCAGGGGCCCAACGAGCAGTACTTC
TRBJ1-1,TRBD1,-,13,TRBV25-1,CASSPWGDSGAFF,TGTGCCAGCAGTCCCTGGGGGGACAGTGGAGCTTTCTTT
TRBJ2-1,-,-,13,TRBV5-1,CASSGRGYNEQFF,TGCGCCAGCAGCGGAAGAGGGTACAATGAGCAGTTCTTC
TRBJ1-2,TRBD1,-,15,TRBV28,CASSLDIQGTGGYTF,TGTGCCAGCAGTTTAGACATACAGGGGACGGGTGGCTACACCTTC
TRBJ1-4,-,-,15,TRBV27,CASSDLEATNEKLFF,TGTGCCAGCAGTGACTTGGAGGCAACTAATGAAAAACTGTTTTTT
TRBJ1-4,-,once,16,TRBV4-1,CASSRGVEFGNEKLFF,TGCGCCAGCAGCCGGGGGGTGGAATTCGGGAATGAAAAACTGTTTTTT
TRBJ2-7,-,-,15,TRBV14,CASSQGLTGLYEQYF,TGTGCCAGCAGCCAAGGGTTGACAGGCCTCTACGAGCAGTACTTC
TRBJ2-7,TRBD2,-,15,TRBV5-1,CASSSLAGASYEQYF,TGCGCCAGCAGCTCCTTAGCGGGTGCTTCCTACGAGCAGTACTTC